What follows is one TCR beta chain and its context. What it binds is not known. This sample was included in a study of T cell responses to AZD1222 COVID-19 vaccine. Study observations and caveats: Repertoires were obtained solely post-peak T cell response. Spike-specific TCRs gained breadth and depth after people received two AZD1222 doses. CD4 TCRs covered the whole spike, strongest at regions 160-218 and 743-854. Donors were mostly white British, more females; clonal diversity possibly underestimated.

Trimming took 9 bases from V and 6 from J, leaving 15 bases between them. CDR3 length: 14 residues. Germline assignment: CDR1 MDHEN and CDR2 SYDVKM. Some clones are missing from TCRdb's copy, which holds only in-frame ones; the method was immunoSEQ multiplex PCR. The table records tens of thousands of clones, about 81% of them present only once. This clonotype originated in an adult who received the AZD1222 COVID-19 vaccine. The rearrangement joins TRBV28 to TRBJ1-6; maybe TRBD1 (5 bases). This specimen consisted of peripheral blood, obtained 28 days after the second AZD1222 dose. For the CDR3, the DNA is TGTGCCAGTAGCACGGGGGTGGTTAATTCACCCCTCCACTTT. This translates into CASSTGVVNSPLHF. Filled out from reference TRBV28 and TRBJ1-6, the complete variable domain reads DVKVTQSSRYLVKRTGEKVFLECVQDMDHENMFWYRQDPGLGLRLIYFSYDVKMKEKGDIPEGYSVSREKKERFSLILESASTNQTSMYLCASSTGVVNSPLHFGNGTRLTVT.